The 32 T cell receptor beta chains below all came from one sample that was sequenced in a study of blood T cell repertoires in COVID-19. Profiled with immunoSEQ multiplex PCR; TCRdb holds only in-frame clones, not every one. The sample consists of under 150,000 clones, over 70% of them appearing once. Sequencing used peripheral blood. Every receptor here comes from a man aged 45 to 65 with active COVID-19.

The chain combines TRBV5-6 with TRBJ1-2; D possibly corresponds to TRBD1 (5 bases). Per the germline V gene, CDR1 is SGHDT and CDR2 is YYEEEE. V was trimmed by 7 bases and J by 7 bases, leaving 17 bases between them. This CDR3 has 13 residues. The CDR3 region has the DNA TGTGCCAGCCACTATGGGGGGGTACCTGGCTACACCTTC. As protein: CASHYGGVPGYTF.

The V gene is TRBV18, the J gene TRBJ1-2, with 10 bases that match TRBD1. CDR1 KGHSH and CDR2 LQKENI come from the germline V gene. The CDR3 consists of 15 residues. Trimming took 4 bases from V and 10 from J; bases not matched to a gene: 12. CDR3 protein: CASSQDRGRGFPYTF. CDR3 DNA: TGTGCCAGCTCACAAGACAGGGGGCGCGGGTTCCCCTACACCTTC.

The chain employs TRBV6-2 or TRBV6-3 and TRBJ2-3; 11 bases are a match to TRBD2. This CDR3 has 19 amino acids. From germline, CDR1 is MNHEY and CDR2 SVGEGT. V was clipped by 2 bases and J by 0 bases; unmatched bases: 10. Here the CDR3 DNA reads TGTGCCAGCAGTTACAGGGGACTAGCGGTACTCCTTAGCACAGATACGCAGTATTTT. Its translation is CASSYRGLAVLLSTDTQYF.

This sequence joins TRBV19 and TRBJ1-5; no clear D. This CDR3 contains 17 residues. The germline V and J ends were trimmed by 3 bases and 0 bases, with 15 bases remaining between them. The germline V gene has CDR1 LNHDA and CDR2 SQIVND (reference sequence). The CDR3 region has the DNA TGTGCCAGTAGTATCCTTGACCGGGTAGGTAGCAATCAGCCCCAGCATTTT. Residues: CASSILDRVGSNQPQHF.

The chain employs TRBV18 and TRBJ1-1, with TRBD1 matching 7 bases. CDR3 length equals 16 residues. Germline CDR1 is KGHSH and CDR2 is LQKENI. Germline trimming cut 4 bases from V and 0 bases from J; bases unmatched to any gene: 8. The CDR3 here is CASSQTRTGVNTEAFF. CDR3 sequence (DNA): TGTGCCAGCTCACAAACCCGGACAGGAGTGAACACTGAAGCTTTCTTT.

The J gene is TRBJ1-2, the V gene TRBV6-2 or TRBV6-3, with TRBD1 identical over 10 bases. V dropped 5 bases and J dropped 6; count of bases not matched to a gene: 15. Germline lookup yields CDR1 MNHEY and CDR2 SVGEGT. This CDR3 is 17 amino acids long. The CDR3 here is CASSAQGQGFVPHGYTF. In DNA, the CDR3 is TGTGCCAGCAGTGCCCAGGGACAGGGGTTTGTTCCGCATGGCTACACCTTC.

CDR3 DNA sequence: TGTGCCAGCAGCCAAATTGCGGGCAACTATGGCTACACCTTC. Translated, it gives CASSQIAGNYGYTF. The chain is built from TRBV3-1 (or the pseudogene TRBV3-2) and TRBJ1-2; D uncertain. Germline lookup yields CDR1 LGHDT and CDR2 YNNKEL (reference sequence). The CDR3 runs to 14 residues. The V and J ends lost 2 bases and 2 bases respectively, with 9 bases between them.

The genes are TRBV18 and TRBJ2-4, with TRBD2 as a possible D gene (6 bases). CDR1 is KGHSH, CDR2 LQKENI, per germline. The CDR3 spans 16 residues. V gave up 2 bases and J gave up 9 bases, with 20 bases separating them. The chain's CDR3 is CASSPIARGGMSIQYF. The CDR3 DNA reads TGTGCCAGCTCACCAATAGCCCGGGGAGGAATGAGCATTCAGTACTTC.

This clone appeared once. This sequence joins TRBV3-1 (or the pseudogene TRBV3-2) and TRBJ1-5; D possibly corresponds to TRBD1 (6 bases). Germline CDR1 and CDR2: LGHDT and YNNKEL (reference sequence). The CDR3 runs 16 residues. V lost 1 base and J lost 4, with 14 bases in between. The chain's CDR3 is CASSQGTDPSNQPQHF. As DNA, the CDR3 is TGTGCCAGCAGCCAAGGGACAGACCCTTCAAATCAGCCCCAGCATTTT.

The V call is TRBV4-2, the J call TRBJ1-5; 12 bases match TRBD1. Per the germline V gene, CDR1 is LGHNA and CDR2 is YNFKEQ. Losses at the gene ends were 4 bases for V and 6 bases for J; bases not matched to a gene: 10. CDR3 size: 17 residues. CDR3 region: CASSLSGTGGFSQPQHF. The CDR3 nucleotides read TGTGCCAGCAGCCTATCCGGGACAGGGGGCTTTAGTCAGCCCCAGCATTTT.

J is TRBJ2-3 and V is TRBV5-1; no clear D gene. Germline CDR1 reads SGHRS; CDR2 reads YFSETQ. This CDR3 spans 14 amino acids. Trimming cost V 0 bases and J 1 base, with 6 bases left between them. CDR3 loop: CASSLGARTDTQYF. The CDR3 region has the DNA TGCGCCAGCAGCTTGGGGGCGCGCACAGATACGCAGTATTTT.

The sample holds one count of this clone. The chain is built from TRBV15 and TRBJ1-5; D perhaps matches TRBD1 (5 bases). The CDR3 has 15 residues. Trimming took 7 bases from V and 4 from J, leaving 17 bases between them. Per germline, CDR1 LNHNV and CDR2 YYDKDF (reference sequence). The CDR3 region is CATTWGPAPNQPQHF. CDR3 DNA sequence: TGTGCCACCACTTGGGGCCCGGCCCCAAATCAGCCCCAGCATTTT.

V usage is TRBV3-1 (or the pseudogene TRBV3-2) and J usage is TRBJ2-1; TRBD1 agrees at 9 bases. CDR3 size: 16 residues. CDR1 is LGHDT, CDR2 YNNKEL, per germline (reference sequence). V shed 1 base, J shed 9 bases, and the junction held 10 bases outside the gene matches. This CDR3 is CASSQADRGAMVEQFF. As DNA, the CDR3 is TGTGCCAGCAGCCAAGCGGACAGGGGAGCTATGGTTGAGCAGTTCTTC.

The rearrangement uses TRBV3-1 (or the pseudogene TRBV3-2) and TRBJ1-1; D gene ambiguous. The CDR3 has 11 amino acids. CDR1 and CDR2 (germline): LGHDT, YNNKEL (reference sequence). The V gene lost 9 bases and the J gene lost 1 base, with 6 bases spanning the gap. CDR3 in amino acids: CASNWNTEAFF. The CDR3 bases are TGTGCCAGTAACTGGAACACTGAAGCTTTCTTT.

The rearrangement joins TRBV19 to TRBJ1-2; 9 bases match TRBD1. Per the germline V gene, CDR1 is LNHDA and CDR2 is SQIVND (reference sequence). CDR3 size: 13 residues. V gave up 6 bases and J gave up 6 bases; unmatched junction bases: 5. The CDR3 spells CASSRDRVNGYTF. CDR3 sequence (DNA): TGTGCCAGTAGCCGGGACAGGGTCAATGGCTACACCTTC.

The CDR3 DNA reads TGTGCCAGCTCACCAACGATTCAGGGGAATGGGAACACTGAAGCTTTCTTT. This translates into CASSPTIQGNGNTEAFF. J is TRBJ1-1 and V is TRBV18; D is possibly TRBD1 (6 bases). V was pared by 2 bases and J by 1 base, with 17 bases between. Germline loops: CDR1 KGHSH, CDR2 LQKENI. The CDR3 consists of 17 residues.

This chain connects TRBV4-3 to TRBJ2-6; the D is unclear. Germline loops: CDR1 LGHNA, CDR2 YSLEER. Between the trimmed V and J ends, which lost 4 bases and 0 bases, there was a span of 7 bases. This CDR3 comprises 15 residues. CDR3 coding DNA: TGCGCCAGCAGCCCACAGCACTCTGGGGCCAACGTCCTGACTTTC. As protein: CASSPQHSGANVLTF.

This chain connects TRBV3-1 (or the pseudogene TRBV3-2) to TRBJ1-3, with D maybe TRBD1 (5 bases). V lost 0 bases and J 0 bases, leaving 12 bases between the germline ends. This CDR3 is 17 amino acids long. The germline V gene encodes CDR1 LGHDT and CDR2 YNNKEL (reference sequence). The CDR3 DNA follows: TGTGCCAGCAGCCAAGAGGGAGCGGGGGACTCTGGAAACACCATATATTTT. Translated: CASSQEGAGDSGNTIYF.

This chain joins TRBV9 and TRBJ1-2; D perhaps matches TRBD1 (6 bases). CDR1 and CDR2 (germline): SGDLS, YYNGEE. The V end was cut by 0 bases, the J end by 7 bases, with 13 bases between. The length of the CDR3 is 14 residues. The CDR3 DNA reads as TGTGCCAGCAGCGTAGCTGGGGGGGCCCGTGGCTACACCTTC. This encodes CASSVAGGARGYTF. The complete variable domain, with remaining parts taken from reference TRBV9 and TRBJ1-2, reads DSGVTQTPKHLITATGQRVTLRCSPRSGDLSVYWYQQSLDQGLQFLIQYYNGEERAKGNILERFSAQQFPDLHSELNLSSLELGDSALYFCASSVAGGARGYTFGSGTRLTVV.

The chain joins TRBV6-5 to TRBJ1-5; the D gene is possibly TRBD1 (6 bases). V lost 7 bases and J 7 bases, leaving 20 bases between the germline ends. There are 15 residues in the CDR3. Looked up from germline, CDR1 is MNHEY and CDR2 is SVGAGI. CDR3 in amino acids: CASTGTWGLEQPQHF. The CDR3 bases are TGTGCCAGCACCGGAACGTGGGGGCTTGAACAGCCCCAGCATTTT.

This clone was picked up a small number of times. This chain connects TRBV14 to TRBJ2-7; possibly TRBD1 for D (5 bases). This CDR3 region has 14 residues. V gave up 0 bases and J gave up 9 bases, with 15 bases separating them. From germline, CDR1 is SGHDN and CDR2 FVKESK. As DNA, the CDR3 is TGTGCCAGCAGCCAAGATTCTAAGGGGAAGGGGCAGTACTTC. It codes for CASSQDSKGKGQYF.

V is TRBV24-1 and J is TRBJ2-2; TRBD2 matches at 8 bases. CDR3 length equals 16 residues. From germline, CDR1 is KGHDR and CDR2 SFDVKD. J was trimmed by 7 bases and V by 3 bases; bases with no gene match: 9. The CDR3: CATSDPTGGHGGELFF. The CDR3, as DNA: TGTGCCACCAGTGATCCAACGGGGGGGCATGGCGGGGAGCTGTTTTTT.

The chain couples TRBV12-3 or TRBV12-4 to TRBJ1-1; 9 bases map to TRBD1. Trimming took 6 bases from V and 12 from J; bases not matched to a gene: 5. The CDR3 spans 11 residues. For the CDR3, the DNA is TGTGCCAGCAGGAGACAGGGGGGGACTTTCTTT. This encodes CASRRQGGTFF.

The CDR3 loop is CASSQSRGLDTQYF. For the CDR3, the DNA is TGTGCCAGCAGCCAATCGCGGGGGTTGGATACGCAGTATTTT. The V call is TRBV27, the J call TRBJ2-3, with TRBD2 identical over 7 bases. CDR1 is MNHEY and CDR2 is SMNVEV in the germline V gene (reference sequence). The CDR3 totals 14 residues. V was pared by 6 bases and J by 6 bases, with 9 bases of the junction left unmatched.

This clone was observed a handful of times. At the DNA level, this CDR3 is encoded by other sequences in the same sample as well. The V call is TRBV20-1, the J call TRBJ1-2; D might be TRBD1 (5 bases). Germline V gene data show CDR1 as DFQATT and CDR2 as SNEGSKA (reference sequence). Trimming removed 5 bases from V and 5 bases from J, with 6 bases in between. The CDR3 is made up of 10 amino acids. CDR3 sequence: CSADSYGYTF. CDR3 DNA: TGCAGTGCTGACAGTTATGGCTACACCTTC.

The V gene is TRBV25-1, the J gene TRBJ2-1; D possibly corresponds to TRBD2 (6 bases). Per the germline V gene, CDR1 is MGHDK and CDR2 is SYGVNS. The V gene lost 2 bases and the J gene lost 6 bases, with 14 bases spanning the gap. The CDR3 consists of 15 residues. CDR3 nucleotide sequence: TGTGCCAGCAGTGAAATGGGCAGGGAGGCCAATGAGCAGTTCTTC. Its protein product is CASSEMGREANEQFF.

The genes are TRBV18 and TRBJ1-1; D remains unclear. In germline, CDR1 is KGHSH, CDR2 LQKENI. Trimming left V 2 bases short and J 1 base short, with 11 bases between. The CDR3 is made up of 15 amino acids. The CDR3 is CASSPSTGRNTEAFF. DNA for the CDR3: TGTGCCAGCTCACCATCAACGGGTAGGAACACTGAAGCTTTCTTT.

This chain joins TRBV29-1 and TRBJ1-1, with D unresolved. The V gene's germline CDR1 is SQVTM and CDR2 ANQGSEA. Trimming removed 6 bases from V and 3 bases from J, with 17 bases in between. The CDR3 has 14 residues. The DNA of the CDR3 is TGCAGCGTCTCACCACAGCTCGGCGACACTGAAGCTTTCTTT. Protein: CSVSPQLGDTEAFF.

The rearrangement joins TRBV4-2 to TRBJ2-1; the D gene is possibly TRBD2 (5 bases). CDR3 length equals 16 residues. Germline V CDR1 and CDR2: LGHNA, YNFKEQ. The V and J ends lost 1 base and 10 bases respectively, with 20 bases between them. CDR3 bases: TGTGCCAGCAGCCAAGTAGGTCTAGCTTTGTCACAAGAGCAGTTCTTC. Translation gives CASSQVGLALSQEQFF.

CDR3 bases: TGTGCCAGCAGCTTAGCGGGCCCCTCAGGATACGAGCAGTACTTC. Amino acids: CASSLAGPSGYEQYF. The J gene is TRBJ2-7, the V gene TRBV7-2; no definite D call. The CDR3 totals 15 residues. Trimming cost V 0 bases and J 4 bases, with 13 bases left between them. The germline V gene encodes CDR1 SGHTA and CDR2 FQGNSA.

The rearrangement uses TRBV15 and TRBJ2-1; TRBD2 matches at 9 bases. The CDR3 totals 15 residues. J gave up 8 bases and V 2 bases, and 7 bases lay outside the gene matches. Germline V CDR1 and CDR2: LNHNV, YYDKDF (reference sequence). The CDR3 sequence: CATSRLSGGRDEQFF. The CDR3 DNA follows: TGTGCCACCAGCAGACTTAGCGGGGGTAGGGATGAGCAGTTCTTC.

This clone was observed a single time. The chain recombines TRBV19 with TRBJ2-5; TRBD2 agrees at 13 bases. Losses at the gene ends were 2 bases for V and 1 base for J; bases not matched to a gene: 1. Germline V gene sequence: CDR1 LNHDA, CDR2 SQIVND (reference sequence). The CDR3 has 16 amino acids. CDR3 coding DNA: TGTGCCAGTAGTATAAGACTAGCGGGGGGCCAAGAGACCCAGTACTTC. Protein sequence: CASSIRLAGGQETQYF.